These 9 T cell receptor beta chains were all obtained from the same sample, sequenced in a study of CD8 T cells in ankylosing spondylitis. Via MiXCR, TCRdb re-called the 5' RACE reads, giving one row per CDR3 protein. The sample holds 750,000 to 850,000 distinct CDR3 sequences, approximately 10% seen once. These TCRs are of unknown antigen specificity. Whole-study results and caveats: One TCR beta motif, made up of several highly homologous variants, appeared characteristic of ankylosing spondylitis blood.

Material: blood, either unsorted or a sorted T cell fraction (not recorded which). The receptor set was obtained from a male donor with ankylosing spondylitis.

This clonotype was detected ten times or more. The CDR3 DNA sequence: TGCAGTGCTAGTGGGGGATACACGCAGTATTTT. This translates into CSASGGYTQYF. V is TRBV20-1 and J is TRBJ2-3, with D tentatively TRBD1 or TRBD2 (5 bases each). The V and J ends lost 3 bases and 9 bases respectively, with 10 bases between them. Germline assignment: CDR1 DFQATT and CDR2 SNEGSKA (reference sequence). The CDR3 contains 11 residues.

This chain links TRBV20-1 with TRBJ1-4; no clear D. The V gene lost 3 bases and the J gene lost 8 bases, with 16 bases spanning the gap. This CDR3 comprises 14 residues. Germline V gives CDR1 DFQATT, CDR2 SNEGSKA (reference sequence). CDR3 sequence (DNA): TGCAGTGCTAGGGTTTCACCCGGAAACGAAAAACTGTTTTTT. This codes for CSARVSPGNEKLFF.

The V and J genes are TRBV5-1 and TRBJ2-3; D call uncertain. The CDR3 is 15 amino acids. Trimming pared 0 bases from V and 2 bases from J, leaving 10 bases between. CDR1 SGHRS and CDR2 YFSETQ come from the germline V gene. The CDR3 DNA is TGCGCCAGCAGCTTGGATGGACGGACCACAGATACGCAGTATTTT. Translating it yields CASSLDGRTTDTQYF.

This chain connects TRBV12-3 or TRBV12-4 to TRBJ2-7; 8 bases are shared with TRBD1. J gave up 6 bases and V 2 bases, and 9 bases lay outside the gene matches. The CDR3 is 15 amino acids. The CDR3 DNA is TGTGCCAGCAGTTTAAGGCAGGGGGCAACGGGCGAGCAGTACTTC. Amino acid sequence: CASSLRQGATGEQYF.

This clonotype was observed a few times. The CDR3: CASSFSVGRVPFYNEQFF. The CDR3 DNA sequence: TGTGCCAGCAGCTTCAGTGTCGGAAGGGTGCCCTTCTACAATGAGCAGTTCTTC. This sequence joins TRBV6-2 or TRBV6-3 and TRBJ2-1, with D unresolved. V lost 6 bases and J 3 bases, leaving 24 bases between the germline ends. Germline assignment: CDR1 MNHEY and CDR2 SVGEGT. CDR3 length: 18 residues.

In this sample, this clonotype turned up a few times. The V and J genes are TRBV7-3 and TRBJ1-2; D is possibly TRBD1 (5 bases). Germline-derived CDR1 and CDR2 are SGHTA and FQGTGA. CDR3 length: 14 amino acids. Between the trimmed V and J ends, which lost 5 bases and 4 bases, there was a span of 14 bases. CDR3 sequence reads: CASSPRGESYGYTF. The CDR3 bases are TGTGCCAGCAGCCCCAGAGGGGAGAGCTATGGCTACACCTTC.

This clonotype was observed at least ten times. The chain links TRBV20-1 to TRBJ2-7; D is ambiguous. The CDR3 has 12 amino acids. The germline gives CDR1 DFQATT, CDR2 SNEGSKA (reference sequence). The V and J ends lost 2 bases and 4 bases respectively, with 9 bases between them. In DNA form, the CDR3 reads TGCAGTGCTAGATCGCAGAAGTACGAGCAGTACTTC. It specifies CSARSQKYEQYF.

V is TRBV27 and J is TRBJ1-5; D is uncertain. The CDR3 has 15 residues. The V end lost 5 bases, the J end lost 5 bases, and 16 bases lay between the germline ends. The V gene's germline CDR1 is MNHEY and CDR2 SMNVEV (reference sequence). Here the CDR3 reads CASSLEGPRDQPQHF. DNA of the CDR3: TGTGCCAGCAGTCTCGAGGGCCCACGGGATCAGCCCCAGCATTTT.

The sample holds a few counts of this clonotype. This rearrangement joins TRBV4-3 to TRBJ2-2; 8 bases map to TRBD1. The germline gives CDR1 LGHNA, CDR2 YSLEER. This CDR3 contains 18 residues. J lost 7 bases, V lost 1 base, and 14 bases had no gene match. Written as DNA, the CDR3 is TGCGCCAGCAGCCAAGTTCTCACGGCGGACAGGGTGCACGGGGAGCTGTTTTTT. It specifies CASSQVLTADRVHGELFF.